Presented here are 8 T cell receptor beta chains from one specimen sequenced in a study of shared clonotypes between healthy human individuals. Here immunoSEQ multiplex PCR was the method, and the copy in TCRdb shows in-frame clones only, minus some. This sample has roughly 590,000 clones; roughly 95% occur once, and the top ten carry around 0.11%. Naive CD8 cells were CD45RO-negative, positively selected for CCR7, excluding terminally differentiated effector memory CD45RA+ cells. The sample was naive CD8+ T cells sorted from blood. The source is a woman between 25 and 40 years old in good health.

This rearrangement joins TRBV19 to TRBJ2-5; the D call may be TRBD1 or TRBD2 (5 bases each). V was pared by 5 bases and J by 5 bases, with 9 bases between. Germline assignment: CDR1 LNHDA and CDR2 SQIVND (reference sequence). This CDR3 is built from 12 residues. The CDR3 spells CASSPGTETQYF. The CDR3 DNA is TGTGCCAGTAGTCCGGGGACGGAGACCCAGTACTTC.

The chain links TRBV5-6 to TRBJ2-3, with 12 bases that match TRBD2. CDR3 size: 18 residues. CDR1 and CDR2 (germline): SGHDT, YYEEEE. V gave up 4 bases and J gave up 2 bases; unmatched junction bases: 11. The CDR3 region has the DNA TGTGCCAGCAGCATGGGGCGACTAGCGGGAGCGGACACAGATACGCAGTATTTT. Encoded protein: CASSMGRLAGADTDTQYF. The full variable domain, its missing parts supplied by reference TRBV5-6 and TRBJ2-3, is DAGVTQSPTHLIKTRGQQVTLRCSPKSGHDTVSWYQQALGQGPQFIFQYYEEEERQRGNFPDRFSGHQFPNYSSELNVNALLLGDSALYLCASSMGRLAGADTDTQYFGPGTRLTVL.

The chain combines TRBV27 with TRBJ2-5; the D gene is possibly TRBD2 (6 bases). The CDR3 spans 14 residues. V was pared by 5 bases and J by 7 bases, with 17 bases between. Germline loops: CDR1 MNHEY, CDR2 SMNVEV (reference sequence). The CDR3 region has the DNA TGTGCCAGCAGTCCCGGGACTGTGGGTGGGACCCAGTACTTC. Its translation: CASSPGTVGGTQYF.

In DNA form, the CDR3 reads TGTGCCAGCAGGACGGGAGGGGACCAGGCTGAGCAGTTCTTC. This sequence encodes CASRTGGDQAEQFF. J is TRBJ2-1 and V is TRBV5-6, with TRBD2 matching over 8 bases. This CDR3 region has 14 residues. The V segment lost 5 bases and the J segment 9 bases; nucleotides outside the gene matches: 10. From germline, CDR1 is SGHDT and CDR2 YYEEEE.

CDR3 amino acids: CASSLRVNQPQHF. The CDR3 nucleotides are TGTGCCAGCAGCTTACGAGTGAACCAGCCCCAGCATTTT. The chain carries TRBV7-6 and TRBJ1-5; D not resolved. Germline-derived CDR1 and CDR2 are SGHVS and FNYEAQ. Trimming removed 2 bases from V and 7 bases from J, with 9 bases in between. The CDR3 runs 13 residues.

The rearrangement uses TRBV10-1 and TRBJ2-2; 10 bases are a match to TRBD2. The J segment lost 3 bases and the V segment lost 2 bases, leaving 12 bases of the junction unmatched. Germline V gene data show CDR1 as WNHNN and CDR2 as SYGVQD (reference sequence). The CDR3 covers 19 residues. The CDR3 coding sequence is TGCGCCAGCAGTGAGGGAATACGAGCGGGAGGGCCGGACACCGGGGAGCTGTTTTTT. Translated, it gives CASSEGIRAGGPDTGELFF.

The rearrangement joins TRBV5-6 to TRBJ1-1; tentatively, D is TRBD1 (6 bases). The CDR3 is made up of 15 amino acids. V lost 0 bases and J 8 bases, leaving 17 bases between the germline ends. Looked up from germline, CDR1 is SGHDT and CDR2 is YYEEEE. CDR3 sequence: CASSLVGAGLLEAFF. CDR3 DNA sequence: TGTGCCAGCAGCTTGGTGGGGGCCGGACTGCTGGAAGCTTTCTTT.

The chain carries TRBV29-1 and TRBJ2-5; the match to TRBD1 covers 7 bases. The DNA end is a closer match to TRBJ2-7, so the J assignment may be wrong. The CDR3 loop spans 12 amino acids. The germline V gene has CDR1 SQVTM and CDR2 ANQGSEA. The CDR3 sequence: CSVIRDSYEQYF. The CDR3 nucleotides read TGCAGCGTCATCCGGGACAGCTACGAGCAGTACTTC.